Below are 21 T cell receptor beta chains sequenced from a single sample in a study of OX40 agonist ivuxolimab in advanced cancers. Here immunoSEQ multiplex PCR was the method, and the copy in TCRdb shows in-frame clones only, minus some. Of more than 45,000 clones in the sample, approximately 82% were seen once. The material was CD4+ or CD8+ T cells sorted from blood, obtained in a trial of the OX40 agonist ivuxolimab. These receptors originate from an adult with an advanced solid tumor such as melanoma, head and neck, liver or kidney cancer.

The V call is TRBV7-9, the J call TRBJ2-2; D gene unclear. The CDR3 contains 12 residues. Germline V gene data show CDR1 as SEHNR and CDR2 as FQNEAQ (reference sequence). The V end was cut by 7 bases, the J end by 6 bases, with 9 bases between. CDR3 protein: CASNARPGELFF. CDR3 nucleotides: TGTGCCAGCAACGCCCGCCCCGGGGAGCTGTTTTTT.

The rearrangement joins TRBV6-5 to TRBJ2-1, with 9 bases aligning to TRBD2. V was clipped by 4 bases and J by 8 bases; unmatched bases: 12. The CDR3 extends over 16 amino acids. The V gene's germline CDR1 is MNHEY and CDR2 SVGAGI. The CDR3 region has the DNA TGTGCCAGCAGTTTCGCCCTGGCGGGGGGGGTGGATGAGCAGTTCTTC. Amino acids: CASSFALAGGVDEQFF.

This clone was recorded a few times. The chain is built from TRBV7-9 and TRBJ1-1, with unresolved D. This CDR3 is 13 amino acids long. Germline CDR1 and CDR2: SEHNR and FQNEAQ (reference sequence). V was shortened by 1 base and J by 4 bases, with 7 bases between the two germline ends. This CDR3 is CASSLGGGTEAFF. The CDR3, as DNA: TGTGCCAGCAGCTTAGGGGGAGGCACTGAAGCTTTCTTT.

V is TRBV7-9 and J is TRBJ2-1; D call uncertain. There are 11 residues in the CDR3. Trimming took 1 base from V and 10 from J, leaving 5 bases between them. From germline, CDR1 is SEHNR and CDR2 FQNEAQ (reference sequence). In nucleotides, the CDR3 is TGTGCCAGCAGCTTAGGTGGGGAGCAGTTCTTC. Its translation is CASSLGGEQFF.

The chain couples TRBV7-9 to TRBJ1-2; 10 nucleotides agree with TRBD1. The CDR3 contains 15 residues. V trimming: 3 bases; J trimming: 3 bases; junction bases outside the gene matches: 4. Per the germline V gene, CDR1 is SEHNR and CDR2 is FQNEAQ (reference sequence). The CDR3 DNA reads TGTGCCAGCAGCTTCGGACAGGGGGACGACTATGGCTACACCTTC. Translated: CASSFGQGDDYGYTF.

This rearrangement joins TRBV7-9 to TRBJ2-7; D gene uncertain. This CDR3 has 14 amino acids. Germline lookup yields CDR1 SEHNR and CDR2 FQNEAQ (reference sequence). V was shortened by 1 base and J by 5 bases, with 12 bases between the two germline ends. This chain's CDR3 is CASSLGVADNEQYF. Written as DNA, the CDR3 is TGTGCCAGCAGCTTAGGGGTAGCAGACAACGAGCAGTACTTC.

CDR3 DNA sequence: TGTGCCAGCAGCTCCGGACTAGATCCTTTAGGCGAGCAGTACTTC. Its translation: CASSSGLDPLGEQYF. The V and J genes are TRBV7-2 and TRBJ2-7; TRBD2 matches at 7 bases. The CDR3 runs 15 residues. The V segment lost 4 bases and the J segment 6 bases; nucleotides outside the gene matches: 12. Germline-derived CDR1 and CDR2 are SGHTA and FQGNSA.

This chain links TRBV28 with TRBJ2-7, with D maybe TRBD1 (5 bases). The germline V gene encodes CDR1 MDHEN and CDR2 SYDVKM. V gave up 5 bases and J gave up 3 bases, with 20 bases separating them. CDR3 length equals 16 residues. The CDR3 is CASSGIGHGPLYEQYF. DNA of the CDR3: TGTGCCAGCAGTGGAATTGGACACGGACCCCTCTACGAGCAGTACTTC.

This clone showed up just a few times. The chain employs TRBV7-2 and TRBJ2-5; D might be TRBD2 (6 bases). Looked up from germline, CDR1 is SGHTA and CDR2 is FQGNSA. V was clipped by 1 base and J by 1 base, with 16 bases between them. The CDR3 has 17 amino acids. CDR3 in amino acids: CASSLVSLGGAQETQYF. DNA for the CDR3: TGTGCCAGCAGCTTAGTTTCGTTGGGAGGAGCCCAAGAGACCCAGTACTTC.

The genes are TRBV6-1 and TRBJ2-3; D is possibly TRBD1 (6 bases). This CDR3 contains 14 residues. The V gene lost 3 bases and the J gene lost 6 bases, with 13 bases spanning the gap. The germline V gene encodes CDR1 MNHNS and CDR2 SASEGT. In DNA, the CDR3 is TGTGCCAGCAGTGAGGCAGGGGAGCAGGATACGCAGTATTTT. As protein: CASSEAGEQDTQYF.

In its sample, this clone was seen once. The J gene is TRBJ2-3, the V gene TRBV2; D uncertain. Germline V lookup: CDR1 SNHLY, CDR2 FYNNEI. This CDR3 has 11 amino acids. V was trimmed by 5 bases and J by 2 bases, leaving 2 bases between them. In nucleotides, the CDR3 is TGTGCCAGCAGTCCCACAGATACGCAGTATTTT. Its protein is CASSPTDTQYF.

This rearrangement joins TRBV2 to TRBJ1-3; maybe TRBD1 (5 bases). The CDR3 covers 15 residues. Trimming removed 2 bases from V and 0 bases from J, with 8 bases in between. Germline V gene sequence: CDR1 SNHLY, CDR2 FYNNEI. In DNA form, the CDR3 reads TGTGCCAGCAGTGAACAGGGAAACTCTGGAAACACCATATATTTT. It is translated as CASSEQGNSGNTIYF.

The CDR3 DNA is TGTGCCAGCAGCCCCGGACTAGCGGGGGATACGCAGTATTTT. Amino acids: CASSPGLAGDTQYF. J is TRBJ2-3 and V is TRBV6-1; 12 bases map to TRBD2. Looked up from germline, CDR1 is MNHNS and CDR2 is SASEGT. The CDR3 has 14 residues. The V segment lost 6 bases and the J segment 6 bases; nucleotides outside the gene matches: 4.

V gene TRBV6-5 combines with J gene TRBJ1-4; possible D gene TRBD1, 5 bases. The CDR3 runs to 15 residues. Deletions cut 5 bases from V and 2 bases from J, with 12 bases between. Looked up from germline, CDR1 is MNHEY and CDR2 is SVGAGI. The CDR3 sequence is CASSRTGTTNEKLFF. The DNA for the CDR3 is TGTGCCAGCAGTCGTACAGGCACGACTAATGAAAAACTGTTTTTT.

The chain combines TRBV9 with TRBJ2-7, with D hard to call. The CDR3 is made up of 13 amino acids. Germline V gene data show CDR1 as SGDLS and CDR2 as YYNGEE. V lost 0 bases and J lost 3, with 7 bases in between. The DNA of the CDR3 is TGTGCCAGCAGCGTAGGACTGAACTACGAGCAGTACTTC. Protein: CASSVGLNYEQYF.

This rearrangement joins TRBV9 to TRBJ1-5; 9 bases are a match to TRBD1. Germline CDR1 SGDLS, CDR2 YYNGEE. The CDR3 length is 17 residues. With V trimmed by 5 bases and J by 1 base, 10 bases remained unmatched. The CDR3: CASSGWDRDRSNQPQHF. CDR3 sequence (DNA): TGTGCCAGCAGTGGATGGGACAGGGACCGGAGCAATCAGCCCCAGCATTTT.

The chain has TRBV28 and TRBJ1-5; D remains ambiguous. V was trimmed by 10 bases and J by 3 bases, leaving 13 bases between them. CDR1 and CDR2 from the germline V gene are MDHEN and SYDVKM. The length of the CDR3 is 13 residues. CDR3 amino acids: CATEREINQPQHF. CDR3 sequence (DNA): TGTGCCACCGAACGGGAAATCAATCAGCCCCAGCATTTT.

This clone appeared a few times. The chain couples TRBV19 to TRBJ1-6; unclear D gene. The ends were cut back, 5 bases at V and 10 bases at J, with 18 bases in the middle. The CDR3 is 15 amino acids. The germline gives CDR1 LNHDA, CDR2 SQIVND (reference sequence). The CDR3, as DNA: TGTGCCAGTAGTCCCCCCCAAGAGGCGAGATCACCCCTCCACTTT. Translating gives CASSPPQEARSPLHF.

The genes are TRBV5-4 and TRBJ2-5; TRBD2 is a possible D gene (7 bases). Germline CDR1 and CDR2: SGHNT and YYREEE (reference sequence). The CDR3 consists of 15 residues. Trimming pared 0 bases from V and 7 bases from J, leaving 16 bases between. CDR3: CASSLGRGPGGTQYF. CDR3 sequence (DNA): TGTGCCAGCAGCTTGGGCAGGGGCCCGGGGGGGACCCAGTACTTC.

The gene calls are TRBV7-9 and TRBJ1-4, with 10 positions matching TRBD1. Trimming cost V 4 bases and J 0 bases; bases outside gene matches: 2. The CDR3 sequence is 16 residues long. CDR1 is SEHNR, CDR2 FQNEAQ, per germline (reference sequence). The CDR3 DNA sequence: TGTGCCAGCAGCTCCGGGACAGGGGCAACTAATGAAAAACTGTTTTTT. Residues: CASSSGTGATNEKLFF. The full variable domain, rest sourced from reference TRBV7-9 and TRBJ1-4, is DTGVSQNPRHKITKRGQNVTFRCDPISEHNRLYWYRQTLGQGPEFLTYFQNEAQLEKSRLLSDRFSAERPKGSFSTLEIQRTEQGDSAMYLCASSSGTGATNEKLFFGSGTQLSVL.

CDR3 coding DNA: TGTGCCAGCTCACCCGGGCGGGTAGACTATGGCTACACCTTC. This gives the protein CASSPGRVDYGYTF. The chain couples TRBV18 to TRBJ1-2; unclear D gene. In germline, CDR1 is KGHSH, CDR2 LQKENI. The CDR3 runs 14 residues. V shed 3 bases and J shed 3 bases, with 11 bases lying between them.